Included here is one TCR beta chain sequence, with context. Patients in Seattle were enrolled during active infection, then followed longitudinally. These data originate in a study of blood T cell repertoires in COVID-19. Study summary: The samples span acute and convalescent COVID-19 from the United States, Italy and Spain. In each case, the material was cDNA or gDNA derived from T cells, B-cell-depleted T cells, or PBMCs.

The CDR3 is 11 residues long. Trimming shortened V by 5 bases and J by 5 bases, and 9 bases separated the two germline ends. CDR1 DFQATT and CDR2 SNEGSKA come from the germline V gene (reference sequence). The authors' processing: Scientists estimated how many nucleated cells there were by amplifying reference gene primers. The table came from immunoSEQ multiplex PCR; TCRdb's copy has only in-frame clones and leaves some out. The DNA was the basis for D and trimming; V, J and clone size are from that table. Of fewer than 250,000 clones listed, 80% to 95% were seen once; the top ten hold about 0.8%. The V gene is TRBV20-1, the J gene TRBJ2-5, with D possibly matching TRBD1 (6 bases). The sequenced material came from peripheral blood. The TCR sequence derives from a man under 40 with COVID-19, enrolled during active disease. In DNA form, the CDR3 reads TGCAGTGCTCTAAGGGGGGAGACCCAGTACTTC. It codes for CSALRGETQYF.